Shown below are 8 T cell receptor beta chains from a single sample sequenced in a study of T cell repertoires in cytomegalovirus infection. TCRdb redid the calling of the reads with MiXCR, one entry per CDR3 protein. The sample records 200,000 to 300,000 distinct CDR3 sequences, around an eighth being singletons. The sequenced material came from PBMCs. The receptors originated from a human donor in good health (CMV status not recorded). Some clones in this sample may be carry-over from other donors' samples.

This clonotype was observed a handful of times. This rearrangement joins TRBV10-3 to TRBJ2-3; 8 bases line up with TRBD2. The CDR3 has 16 residues. Germline CDR1 ENHRY, CDR2 SYGVKD. V lost 0 bases to trimming and J lost 1 base; unmatched junction nucleotides: 3. The CDR3 DNA follows: TGTGCCATCAGTGAGTCGGACGGGAGGGGCACAGATACGCAGTATTTT. Translating it yields CAISESDGRGTDTQYF.

The chain is built from TRBV20-1 and TRBJ2-3; a possible D gene is TRBD2 (5 bases). This CDR3 comprises 14 residues. Germline CDR1 DFQATT, CDR2 SNEGSKA (reference sequence). With 0 bases removed from V and 4 bases from J, the gap between germline ends came to 11 bases. CDR3: CSARDEKEADTQYF. CDR3 DNA sequence: TGCAGTGCTAGAGATGAAAAGGAGGCAGATACGCAGTATTTT.

This clonotype was counted many times. The CDR3 loop is CASSLTPGPGELFF. In DNA, the CDR3 is TGTGCCAGCAGCTTAACTCCAGGGCCCGGGGAGCTGTTTTTT. The V gene is TRBV7-3, the J gene TRBJ2-2; maybe TRBD1 (5 bases). The CDR3 contains 14 residues. With 0 bases removed from V and 6 bases from J, the gap between germline ends came to 8 bases. Per germline, CDR1 SGHTA and CDR2 FQGTGA. Full variable domain (missing parts from reference TRBV7-3 and TRBJ2-2): GAGVSQTPSNKVTEKGKYVELRCDPISGHTALYWYRQSLGQGPEFLIYFQGTGAADDSGLPNDRFFAVRPEGSVSTLKIQRTERGDSAVYLCASSLTPGPGELFFGEGSRLTVL.

This clonotype was seen ten or more times. The CDR3 sequence is CASSQWDARQGAEAFF. CDR3 sequence (DNA): TGTGCCAGCAGCCAATGGGACGCTCGGCAAGGGGCTGAAGCTTTCTTT. The rearrangement joins TRBV7-2 to TRBJ1-1; a weak D match, TRBD1 (5 bases). The CDR3 totals 16 residues. Deletions cut 5 bases from V and 6 bases from J, with 22 bases between. CDR1 is SGHTA and CDR2 is FQGNSA in the germline V gene.

This clonotype has at least ten counts. The rearrangement joins TRBV7-2 to TRBJ2-6; TRBD1 is a possible D gene (6 bases). This CDR3 region has 16 residues. V was shortened by 4 bases and J by 3 bases, with 13 bases between the two germline ends. The germline V gene encodes CDR1 SGHTA and CDR2 FQGNSA. The CDR3 nucleotides are TGTGCCAGCAGCTCACAGGGCCGGGGTGGGGCCAACGTCCTGACTTTC. Amino acids: CASSSQGRGGANVLTF.

This clonotype was seen only a few times. The V call is TRBV7-9, the J call TRBJ1-2; D is undetermined. The CDR3 has 14 residues. Trimming shortened V by 1 base and J by 4 bases, and 10 bases separated the two germline ends. The germline V gene encodes CDR1 SEHNR and CDR2 FQNEAQ (reference sequence). DNA for the CDR3: TGTGCCAGCAGCTTAGATCCGGGCGGCTATGGCTACACCTTC. Its translation: CASSLDPGGYGYTF.

V usage is TRBV3-1 and J usage is TRBJ2-3; D remains ambiguous. The CDR3 loop spans 15 amino acids. V lost 2 bases and J 1 base, leaving 10 bases between the germline ends. Looked up from germline, CDR1 is LGHDT and CDR2 is YNNKEL (reference sequence). The CDR3 nucleotides are TGTGCCAGCAGCCAACAGGTCCGCGGCACAGATACGCAGTATTTT. Translating it yields CASSQQVRGTDTQYF.

This clonotype was seen at least ten times. The chain has TRBV7-2 and TRBJ2-4; no firm D call. Trimming removed 0 bases from V and 0 bases from J, with 12 bases in between. The CDR3 sequence is 17 residues long. CDR1 is SGHTA, CDR2 FQGNSA, per germline. CDR3 nucleotides: TGTGCCAGCAGCTTAGCCCCCTCGAGAAGAGCCAAAAACATTCAGTACTTC. Its protein is CASSLAPSRRAKNIQYF.